This T cell receptor (beta chain) was captured by sequencing in a study of T cell repertoires in cytomegalovirus infection. Whole-study context: Indications of both CMV infection and matching HLA type were provided by public TCR beta signatures.

V lost 6 bases and J 9 bases, leaving 18 bases between the germline ends. The CDR3 spans 15 residues. Germline loops: CDR1 MNHNS, CDR2 SASEGT. TCRdb fed the reads into MiXCR, producing one record per CDR3 protein. The data show approximately 700,000 distinct CDR3 sequences, with about 40% seen just once and roughly 2.9% held by the top ten. Broader study findings: The study identified carriers of CMV plus the relevant HLA from cumulative public TCR beta family frequency. CMV-specific HLA-C-restricted TCR beta clonotypes dominated the ex vivo response.

Comments on this clonotype: Antigen: not known.

The J gene is TRBJ1-6, the V gene TRBV6-1; tentative D call: TRBD1 (6 bases). Sequencing used PBMCs. This TCR was recovered from a human donor in good health (CMV status not recorded). Some clones in this sample may be carry-over from other donors' samples. The CDR3 DNA follows: TGTGCCAGCAGGGGGGGGGCTACCGGATCTTCACCCCTCCACTTT. It translates to CASRGGATGSSPLHF.